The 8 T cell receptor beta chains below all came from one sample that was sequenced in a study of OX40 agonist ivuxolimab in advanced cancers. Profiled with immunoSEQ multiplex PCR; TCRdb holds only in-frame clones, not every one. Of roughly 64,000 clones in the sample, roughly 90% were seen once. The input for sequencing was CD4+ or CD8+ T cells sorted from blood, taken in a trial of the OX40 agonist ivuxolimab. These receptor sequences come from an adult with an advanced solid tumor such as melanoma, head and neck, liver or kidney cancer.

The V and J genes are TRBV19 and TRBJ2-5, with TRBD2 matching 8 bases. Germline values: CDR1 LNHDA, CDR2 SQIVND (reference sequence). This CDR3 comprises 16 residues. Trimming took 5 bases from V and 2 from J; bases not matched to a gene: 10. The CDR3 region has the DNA TGTGCCAGTAGTGGAGGGACTAGTTCCCGACAAGAGACCCAGTACTTC. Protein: CASSGGTSSRQETQYF.

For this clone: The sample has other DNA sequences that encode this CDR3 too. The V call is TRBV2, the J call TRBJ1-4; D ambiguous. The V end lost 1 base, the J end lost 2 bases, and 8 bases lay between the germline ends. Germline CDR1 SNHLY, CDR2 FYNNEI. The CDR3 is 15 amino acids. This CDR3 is CASSEEGGTNEKLFF. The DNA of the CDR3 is TGTGCCAGCAGTGAAGAGGGCGGGACTAATGAAAAACTGTTTTTT.

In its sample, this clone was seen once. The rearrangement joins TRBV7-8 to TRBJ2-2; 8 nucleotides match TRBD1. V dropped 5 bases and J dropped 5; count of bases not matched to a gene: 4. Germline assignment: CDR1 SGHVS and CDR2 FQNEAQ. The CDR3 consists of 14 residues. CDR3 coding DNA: TGTGCCAGCAGCCCACGGACAGGGACCGGGGAGCTGTTTTTT. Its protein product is CASSPRTGTGELFF.

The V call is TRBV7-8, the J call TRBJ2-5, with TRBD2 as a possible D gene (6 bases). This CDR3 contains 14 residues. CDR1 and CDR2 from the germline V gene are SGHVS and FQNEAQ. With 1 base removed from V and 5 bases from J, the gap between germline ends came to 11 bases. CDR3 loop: CASSLVRSGETQYF. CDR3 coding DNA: TGTGCCAGCAGCTTAGTGCGTAGCGGCGAGACCCAGTACTTC.

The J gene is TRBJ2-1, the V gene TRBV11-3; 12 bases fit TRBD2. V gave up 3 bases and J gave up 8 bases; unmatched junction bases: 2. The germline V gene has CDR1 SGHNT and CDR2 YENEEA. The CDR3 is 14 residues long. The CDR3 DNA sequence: TGTGCCAGCAGCTTGGCTAGCGGGAGGGATGAGCAGTTCTTC. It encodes CASSLASGRDEQFF.

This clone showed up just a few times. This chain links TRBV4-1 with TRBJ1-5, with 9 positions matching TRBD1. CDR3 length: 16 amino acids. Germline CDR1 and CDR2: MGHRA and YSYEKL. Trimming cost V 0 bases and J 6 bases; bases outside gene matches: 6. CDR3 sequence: CASSQEGQGGRQPQHF. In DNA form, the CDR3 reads TGCGCCAGCAGCCAAGAGGGACAGGGAGGACGTCAGCCCCAGCATTTT.

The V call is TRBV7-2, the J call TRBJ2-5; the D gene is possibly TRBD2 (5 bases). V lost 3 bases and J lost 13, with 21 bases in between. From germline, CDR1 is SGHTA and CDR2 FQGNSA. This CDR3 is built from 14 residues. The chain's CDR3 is CASSFPPPGVPVYF. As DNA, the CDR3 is TGTGCCAGCAGCTTTCCGCCCCCCGGGGTCCCAGTGTACTTC.

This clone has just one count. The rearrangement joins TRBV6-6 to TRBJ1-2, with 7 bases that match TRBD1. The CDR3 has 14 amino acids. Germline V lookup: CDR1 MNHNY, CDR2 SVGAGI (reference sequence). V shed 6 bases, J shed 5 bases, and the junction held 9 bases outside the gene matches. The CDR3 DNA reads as TGTGCCAGCAGACCTCCGGGACAGCGTTATGGCTACACCTTC. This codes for CASRPPGQRYGYTF.